This entry lists 25 T cell receptor beta chains sequenced from one sample in a study of T cells in Graves' hyperthyroidism and ophthalmopathy. TCR beta CDR3 regions were amplified from RNA. HTBI primers drove first-round RT-PCR of the TCR CDR3. From the multiplex PCR reads, TCRdb called clonotypes with MiXCR, one entry per CDR3 protein. The data show fewer than 850,000 distinct CDR3 sequences, with roughly 17% seen just once and roughly 16% held by the top ten. What was sequenced was blood. These receptors came from a man aged 50-60 years with Graves' hyperthyroidism.

This clonotype has a count of ten or more. The chain has TRBV28 and TRBJ2-5; no reliable D call. Germline V lookup: CDR1 MDHEN, CDR2 SYDVKM. V was clipped by 7 bases and J by 5 bases, with 8 bases between them. The CDR3 totals 11 residues. As DNA, the CDR3 is TGTGCCAGCACCCAAAGGGAGACCCAGTACTTC. This gives the protein CASTQRETQYF.

This chain uses TRBV11-2 with TRBJ2-1; 13 bases map to TRBD2. This CDR3 has 18 amino acids. Germline V lookup: CDR1 SGHAT, CDR2 FQNNGV. V lost 5 bases to trimming and J lost 3 bases; unmatched junction nucleotides: 10. This CDR3 reads CASSRSGTSGTLYNEQFF. The CDR3 bases are TGTGCCAGCAGCCGTTCAGGGACTAGCGGGACCCTCTACAATGAGCAGTTCTTC.

Ten or more counts support this clonotype. This chain uses TRBV11-3 with TRBJ2-1; the D gene is possibly TRBD2 (5 bases). Trimming cost V 3 bases and J 9 bases, with 12 bases left between them. Germline CDR1 SGHNT, CDR2 YENEEA. There are 13 residues in the CDR3. CDR3 sequence reads: CASSFQYRGEQFF. In DNA form, the CDR3 reads TGTGCCAGCAGCTTCCAATACCGGGGTGAGCAGTTCTTC.

This clonotype came up many times. The rearrangement uses TRBV28 and TRBJ2-7, with D unclear. CDR3 length: 14 residues. The V gene's germline CDR1 is MDHEN and CDR2 SYDVKM. Trimming left V 8 bases short and J 0 bases short, with 14 bases between. CDR3 DNA: TGTGCCAGCCGGAAGGTGGCCCGCTCCTACGAGCAGTACTTC. This encodes CASRKVARSYEQYF.

This clonotype was counted many times. The rearrangement uses TRBV19 and TRBJ1-1, with D maybe TRBD1 (6 bases). The CDR3 runs 13 residues. V shed 6 bases and J shed 1 base, with 9 bases lying between them. Germline V lookup: CDR1 LNHDA, CDR2 SQIVND (reference sequence). The CDR3 DNA is TGTGCCAGTAGGGGACAAAAGAACACTGAAGCTTTCTTT. It codes for CASRGQKNTEAFF.

This clonotype was detected many times. V and J are TRBV27 and TRBJ1-6; D might be TRBD1 (6 bases). V was shortened by 5 bases and J by 3 bases, with 14 bases between the two germline ends. Germline lookup yields CDR1 MNHEY and CDR2 SMNVEV (reference sequence). CDR3 size: 16 residues. Written as DNA, the CDR3 is TGTGCCAGCAGTAAGGACAGCGTACGCTATAATTCACCCCTCCACTTT. This encodes CASSKDSVRYNSPLHF.

A few counts support this clonotype. The chain is built from TRBV11-2 and TRBJ1-1, with 9 nucleotides matching TRBD1. The V gene's germline CDR1 is SGHAT and CDR2 FQNNGV. The CDR3 contains 13 residues. The V gene end was trimmed by 5 bases and the J gene end by 12 bases; junction bases not matched to a gene: 10. The CDR3 sequence is CASSPTGTGTTFF. The CDR3, as DNA: TGTGCCAGCAGCCCAACCGGGACAGGGACCACTTTCTTT.

This clonotype was seen repeatedly, ten times or more. The chain combines TRBV9 with TRBJ2-3, with 7 bases that match TRBD2. The V gene's germline CDR1 is SGDLS and CDR2 YYNGEE. The CDR3 totals 14 residues. J gave up 3 bases and V 3 bases, and 4 bases lay outside the gene matches. CDR3 protein: CASSASGDTDTQYF. DNA of the CDR3: TGTGCCAGCAGCGCAAGCGGGGATACAGATACGCAGTATTTT.

V is TRBV6-2 or TRBV6-3 and J is TRBJ2-1, with 9 positions matching TRBD1. The V segment lost 6 bases and the J segment 5 bases; nucleotides outside the gene matches: 14. Germline V CDR1 and CDR2: MNHEY, SVGEGT. This CDR3 is built from 17 residues. CDR3 sequence reads: CASRGPGTGMHHNEQFF. The DNA for the CDR3 is TGTGCCAGCAGAGGTCCCGGGACAGGGATGCACCACAATGAGCAGTTCTTC.

This clonotype showed up many times. This chain connects TRBV27 to TRBJ2-3, with TRBD2 identical over 8 bases. Germline CDR1 and CDR2: MNHEY and SMNVEV (reference sequence). Unmatched junction bases numbered 3, after V lost 4 bases and J lost 3 bases. The CDR3 is 14 residues long. CDR3 sequence (DNA): TGTGCCAGCAGTTACGGGAGGGGAACAGATACGCAGTATTTT. Amino acid sequence: CASSYGRGTDTQYF.

This clonotype came up many times. The chain couples TRBV11-2 to TRBJ2-7; 7 nucleotides align to TRBD2. Germline V gene lookup returns CDR1 SGHAT and CDR2 FQNNGV. The CDR3 runs to 15 residues. V gave up 0 bases and J gave up 2 bases; unmatched junction bases: 4. The CDR3 DNA reads as TGTGCCAGCAGCTTAGATTGGCGGGAGACCTACGAGCAGTACTTC. Its protein is CASSLDWRETYEQYF.

The V and J genes are TRBV5-1 and TRBJ1-1; D unclear. CDR3 size: 15 residues. Germline CDR1 SGHRS, CDR2 YFSETQ. V gave up 0 bases and J gave up 6 bases, with 15 bases separating them. CDR3 DNA: TGCGCCAGCAGCTTGGTTCGGGGTCCGGGATCTGAAGCTTTCTTT. It is translated as CASSLVRGPGSEAFF. Complete variable domain (other parts from reference TRBV5-1 and TRBJ1-1): KAGVTQTPRYLIKTRGQQVTLSCSPISGHRSVSWYQQTPGQGLQFLFEYFSETQRNKGNFPGRFSGRQFSNSRSEMNVSTLELGDSALYLCASSLVRGPGSEAFFGQGTRLTVV.

This clonotype was recorded many times. The CDR3 reads CASSLRQGEGGEQFF. DNA of the CDR3: TGTGCCAGCAGTTTAAGGCAGGGAGAGGGAGGTGAGCAGTTCTTC. The gene calls are TRBV12-3 or TRBV12-4 and TRBJ2-1; the D gene is possibly TRBD2 (6 bases). The CDR3 sequence is 15 residues long. V lost 2 bases and J 9 bases, leaving 17 bases between the germline ends.

In its sample, this clonotype was seen many times. The chain recombines TRBV11-2 with TRBJ2-1, with 10 positions matching TRBD1. Germline V CDR1 and CDR2: SGHAT, FQNNGV. This CDR3 is built from 21 residues. With 5 bases clipped from V and 0 bases from J, the junction kept 19 bases outside the gene matches. The CDR3 is CASSPKRTGTGAWGSYNEQFF. The DNA for the CDR3 is TGTGCCAGCAGCCCAAAACGTACCGGGACAGGGGCATGGGGCTCCTACAATGAGCAGTTCTTC.

This clonotype has only a few counts. A much larger clone is a single base away; this may be a read error. The J gene is TRBJ2-7, the V gene TRBV7-9, with 10 positions matching TRBD1. The CDR3 totals 14 residues. CDR1 SEHNR and CDR2 FQNEAQ come from the germline V gene (reference sequence). CDR3 amino acids: CASSWDRGTYKQYF. Written as DNA, the CDR3 is TGTGCCAGCAGCTGGGACAGGGGAACCTACAAGCAGTACTTC.

This clonotype was recorded many times. The rearrangement uses TRBV28 and TRBJ2-2; D is possibly TRBD1 (5 bases). V was pared by 7 bases and J by 0 bases, with 15 bases between. Germline CDR1 and CDR2: MDHEN and SYDVKM. This CDR3 is built from 16 residues. CDR3 sequence reads: CASTFSTAANTGELFF. DNA of the CDR3: TGTGCCAGCACCTTTTCGACAGCCGCGAACACCGGGGAGCTGTTTTTT.

CDR3 DNA: TGTGCCAGCAGCTCTGGACTAGCGGGAGGGTTCAATGAGCAGTTCTTC. As protein: CASSSGLAGGFNEQFF. The V gene is TRBV28, the J gene TRBJ2-1, with 15 bases identical to TRBD2. This CDR3 is built from 16 residues. CDR1 MDHEN and CDR2 SYDVKM come from the germline V gene. V trimming: 6 bases; J trimming: 6 bases; junction bases outside the gene matches: 6.

This clonotype was observed a few times. V gene TRBV9 combines with J gene TRBJ2-7; 12 nucleotides match TRBD2. The CDR3 has 16 amino acids. The V gene end was trimmed by 3 bases and the J gene end by 2 bases; junction bases not matched to a gene: 6. CDR1 is SGDLS, CDR2 YYNGEE, per germline. CDR3 nucleotides: TGTGCCAGCAGCGCCACTAGCGGGAGGCCGCCCTACGAGCAGTACTTC. This encodes CASSATSGRPPYEQYF. The full variable domain, in which reference TRBV9 and TRBJ2-7 provide the parts outside the CDR3, is DSGVTQTPKHLITATGQRVTLRCSPRSGDLSVYWYQQSLDQGLQFLIQYYNGEERAKGNILERFSAQQFPDLHSELNLSSLELGDSALYFCASSATSGRPPYEQYFGPGTRLTVT.

The chain joins TRBV18 to TRBJ2-7; 8 bases match TRBD1. The CDR3 extends over 16 amino acids. CDR1 and CDR2 from the germline V gene are KGHSH and LQKENI. Germline trimming cut 6 bases from V and 3 bases from J; bases unmatched to any gene: 13. The CDR3 DNA reads TGTGCCAGCTCCCCAAGCCGGGACAGGATAAACTACGAGCAGTACTTC. This translates into CASSPSRDRINYEQYF.

This clonotype was counted a few times. CDR3 loop: CASSRDREQETQYF. In DNA, the CDR3 is TGTGCCAGCAGCAGGGACAGGGAACAAGAGACCCAGTACTTC. The gene calls are TRBV7-9 and TRBJ2-5; TRBD1 agrees at 9 bases. Germline loops: CDR1 SEHNR, CDR2 FQNEAQ (reference sequence). The trim removed 5 bases at V and 2 bases at J, leaving 3 bases unmatched. This CDR3 region has 14 residues.

This clonotype was seen ten or more times. The chain recombines TRBV24-1 with TRBJ2-5; D is possibly TRBD1 or TRBD2 (5 bases each). Germline CDR1 KGHDR, CDR2 SFDVKD. Trimming took off 1 base at V and 4 bases at J, with 9 bases between the two ends. CDR3 size: 14 residues. The CDR3 here is CATSDFRDPETQYF. The CDR3 nucleotides read TGTGCCACCAGTGATTTCCGGGACCCAGAGACCCAGTACTTC.

This clonotype was detected only a few times. V gene TRBV27 combines with J gene TRBJ2-7, with 9 bases aligning to TRBD2. Looked up from germline, CDR1 is MNHEY and CDR2 is SMNVEV (reference sequence). V gave up 3 bases and J gave up 3 bases; unmatched junction bases: 9. The CDR3 totals 16 residues. The CDR3 region has the DNA TGTGCCAGCAGTTTTGATAGCGGGAGTATCGGCTACGAGCAGTACTTC. Its protein product is CASSFDSGSIGYEQYF.

This clonotype was seen a few times. The chain has TRBV7-3 and TRBJ2-2; TRBD1 is a possible D gene (6 bases). Germline values: CDR1 SGHTA, CDR2 FQGTGA. The V and J ends lost 4 bases and 5 bases respectively, with 14 bases between them. This CDR3 comprises 15 residues. CDR3 sequence (DNA): TGTGCCAGCAGCTCCCCAGGGGTCGGGACCGGGGAGCTGTTTTTT. It specifies CASSSPGVGTGELFF.

The chain has TRBV19 and TRBJ1-2; 7 positions match TRBD1. The CDR3 spans 14 residues. Germline V gene lookup returns CDR1 LNHDA and CDR2 SQIVND (reference sequence). Germline trimming cut 7 bases from V and 2 bases from J; bases unmatched to any gene: 7. The CDR3 sequence: CASTPTTGNYGYTF. CDR3 coding DNA: TGTGCCAGTACGCCGACGACAGGGAACTATGGCTACACCTTC.

This clonotype has a count of ten or more. The chain couples TRBV20-1 to TRBJ2-1; 10 nucleotides match TRBD1. Germline V gives CDR1 DFQATT, CDR2 SNEGSKA (reference sequence). CDR3 length: 15 amino acids. With V trimmed by 3 bases and J by 4 bases, 6 bases remained unmatched. CDR3 sequence reads: CSASRGQGIYNEQFF. The CDR3, as DNA: TGCAGTGCTAGTAGGGGACAGGGGATTTACAATGAGCAGTTCTTC.